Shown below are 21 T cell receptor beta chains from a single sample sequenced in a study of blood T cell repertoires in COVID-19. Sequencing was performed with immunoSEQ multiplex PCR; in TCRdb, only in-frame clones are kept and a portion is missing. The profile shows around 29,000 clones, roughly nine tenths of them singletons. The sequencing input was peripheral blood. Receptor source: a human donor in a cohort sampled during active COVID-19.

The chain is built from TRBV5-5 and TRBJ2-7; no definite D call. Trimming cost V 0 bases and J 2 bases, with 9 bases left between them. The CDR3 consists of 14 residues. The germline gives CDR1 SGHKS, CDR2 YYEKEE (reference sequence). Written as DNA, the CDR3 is TGTGCCAGCAGCTTGGCTTCCGGAGCCTACGAGCAGTACTTC. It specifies CASSLASGAYEQYF. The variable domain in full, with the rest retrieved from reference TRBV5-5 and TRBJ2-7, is DAGVTQSPTHLIKTRGQQVTLRCSPISGHKSVSWYQQVLGQGPQFIFQYYEKEERGRGNFPDRFSARQFPNYSSELNVNALLLGDSALYLCASSLASGAYEQYFGPGTRLTVT.

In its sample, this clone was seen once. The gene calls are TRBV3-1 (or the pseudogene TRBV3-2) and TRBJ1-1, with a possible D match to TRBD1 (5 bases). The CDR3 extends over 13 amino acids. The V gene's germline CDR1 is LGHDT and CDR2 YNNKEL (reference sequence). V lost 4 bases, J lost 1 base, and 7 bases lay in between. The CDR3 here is CASSPTENTEAFF. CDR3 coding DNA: TGTGCCAGCAGCCCGACAGAGAACACTGAAGCTTTCTTT.

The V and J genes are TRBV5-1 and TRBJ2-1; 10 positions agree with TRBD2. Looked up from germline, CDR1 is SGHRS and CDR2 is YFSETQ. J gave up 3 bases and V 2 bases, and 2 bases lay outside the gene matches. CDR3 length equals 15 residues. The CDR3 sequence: CASSLGTSDYNEQFF. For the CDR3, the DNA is TGCGCCAGCAGCTTAGGGACTAGCGACTACAATGAGCAGTTCTTC.

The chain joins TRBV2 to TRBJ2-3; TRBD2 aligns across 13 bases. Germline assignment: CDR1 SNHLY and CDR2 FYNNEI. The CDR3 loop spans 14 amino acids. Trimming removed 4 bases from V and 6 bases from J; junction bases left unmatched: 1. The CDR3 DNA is TGTGCCAGCAGTGTACTAGCGGGGGGGGATACGCAGTATTTT. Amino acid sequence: CASSVLAGGDTQYF.

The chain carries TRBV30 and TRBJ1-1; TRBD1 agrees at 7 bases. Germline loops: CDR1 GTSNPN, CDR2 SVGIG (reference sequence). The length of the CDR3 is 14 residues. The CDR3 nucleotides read TGTGTCTTGGCGGGACAGTTGATGGGGACTGAAGCTTTCTTT. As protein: CVLAGQLMGTEAFF.

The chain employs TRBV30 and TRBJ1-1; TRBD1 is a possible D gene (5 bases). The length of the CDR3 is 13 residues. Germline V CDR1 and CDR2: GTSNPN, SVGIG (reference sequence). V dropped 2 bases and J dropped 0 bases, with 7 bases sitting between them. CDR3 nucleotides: TGTGCCTGGAGTTCAGGGATGAACACTGAAGCTTTCTTT. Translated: CAWSSGMNTEAFF.

The CDR3, as DNA: TGCAGTGCTAGTCCCTGGACTAGCCCCCAAGAGACCCAGTACTTC. Protein: CSASPWTSPQETQYF. This chain joins TRBV20-1 and TRBJ2-5; 8 bases are a match to TRBD2. CDR3 length: 15 amino acids. Per the germline V gene, CDR1 is DFQATT and CDR2 is SNEGSKA (reference sequence). V trimming: 3 bases; J trimming: 1 base; junction bases outside the gene matches: 7.

The CDR3 region is CASREWTAEGEKLFF. The CDR3 DNA reads as TGTGCCAGCCGCGAATGGACAGCCGAAGGTGAAAAACTGTTTTTT. The J gene is TRBJ1-4, the V gene TRBV6-6, with a weak D call TRBD1 (6 bases). The V gene lost 8 bases and the J gene lost 7 bases, with 20 bases spanning the gap. The germline CDR1 and CDR2 sequences are MNHNY and SVGAGI (reference sequence). The CDR3 has 15 residues.

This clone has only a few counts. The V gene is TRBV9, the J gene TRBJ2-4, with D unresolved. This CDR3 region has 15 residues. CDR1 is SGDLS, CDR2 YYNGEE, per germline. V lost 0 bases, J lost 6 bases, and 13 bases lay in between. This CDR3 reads CASSVGQSQRNIQYF. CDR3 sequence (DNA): TGTGCCAGCAGCGTAGGTCAGTCACAAAGAAACATTCAGTACTTC.

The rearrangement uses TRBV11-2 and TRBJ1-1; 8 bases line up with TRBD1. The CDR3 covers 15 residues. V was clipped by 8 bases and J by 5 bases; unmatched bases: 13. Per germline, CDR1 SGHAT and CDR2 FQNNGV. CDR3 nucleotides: TGTGCCAGCTCCAGGACAGGGTATATGGTAACTGAAGCTTTCTTT. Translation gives CASSRTGYMVTEAFF.

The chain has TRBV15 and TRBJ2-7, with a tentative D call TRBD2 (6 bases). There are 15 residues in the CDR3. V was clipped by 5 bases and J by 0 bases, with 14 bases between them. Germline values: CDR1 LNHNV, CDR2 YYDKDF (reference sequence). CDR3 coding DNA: TGTGCCACCAGCCTCGGGGGACTTAGCTCCTACGAGCAGTACTTC. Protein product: CATSLGGLSSYEQYF.

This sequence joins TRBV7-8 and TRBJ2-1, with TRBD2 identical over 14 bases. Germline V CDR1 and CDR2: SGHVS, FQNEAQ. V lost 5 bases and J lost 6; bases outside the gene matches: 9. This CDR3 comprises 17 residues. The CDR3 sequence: CASSHGTSGSLSNEQFF. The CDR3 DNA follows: TGTGCCAGCAGCCATGGGACTAGCGGGAGTTTAAGCAATGAGCAGTTCTTC. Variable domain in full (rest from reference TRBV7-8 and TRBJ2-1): GAGVSQSPRYKVAKRGQDVALRCDPISGHVSLFWYQQALGQGPEFLTYFQNEAQLDKSGLPSDRFFAERPEGSVSTLKIQRTQQEDSAVYLCASSHGTSGSLSNEQFFGPGTRLTVL.

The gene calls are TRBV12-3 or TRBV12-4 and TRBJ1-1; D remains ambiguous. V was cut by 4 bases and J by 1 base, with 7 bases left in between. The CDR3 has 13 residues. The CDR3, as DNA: TGTGCCAGCAGTTCTGTCTCGAACACTGAAGCTTTCTTT. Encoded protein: CASSSVSNTEAFF.

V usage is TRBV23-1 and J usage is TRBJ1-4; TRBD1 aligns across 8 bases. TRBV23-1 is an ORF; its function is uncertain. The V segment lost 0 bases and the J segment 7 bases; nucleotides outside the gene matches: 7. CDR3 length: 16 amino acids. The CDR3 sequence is CASSQSSGQGCEKLFF. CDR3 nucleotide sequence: TGCGCCAGCAGTCAATCGTCCGGACAGGGTTGTGAAAAACTGTTTTTT.

The CDR3 nucleotides are TGTGCCAGCAGTGCTCGGGGACAGACTCCTCTCGCTACCTACGAGCAGTACTTC. This codes for CASSARGQTPLATYEQYF. J is TRBJ2-7 and V is TRBV2; TRBD1 aligns across 7 bases. V shed 4 bases, J shed 2 bases, and the junction held 17 bases outside the gene matches. This CDR3 is built from 18 residues. Germline V gene data show CDR1 as SNHLY and CDR2 as FYNNEI.

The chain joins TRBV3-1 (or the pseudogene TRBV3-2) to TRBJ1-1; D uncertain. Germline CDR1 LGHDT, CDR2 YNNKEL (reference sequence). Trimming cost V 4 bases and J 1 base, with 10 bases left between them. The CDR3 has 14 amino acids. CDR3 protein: CASSRAHSNTEAFF. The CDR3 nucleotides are TGTGCCAGCAGCCGAGCCCACTCGAACACTGAAGCTTTCTTT.

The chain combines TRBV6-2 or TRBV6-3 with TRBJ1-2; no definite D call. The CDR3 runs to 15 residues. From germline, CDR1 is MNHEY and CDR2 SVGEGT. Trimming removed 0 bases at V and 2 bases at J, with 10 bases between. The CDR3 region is CASSYSGRRNYGYTF. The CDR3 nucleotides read TGTGCCAGCAGTTACTCAGGGAGGAGAAACTATGGCTACACCTTC.

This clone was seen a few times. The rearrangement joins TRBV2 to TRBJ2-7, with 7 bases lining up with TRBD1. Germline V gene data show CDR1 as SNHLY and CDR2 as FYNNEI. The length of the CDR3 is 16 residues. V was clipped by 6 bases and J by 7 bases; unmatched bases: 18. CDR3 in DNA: TGTGCCAGCAGCGAGCTACAGGGGACGTTTTCACGAGAGCAGTACTTC. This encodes CASSELQGTFSREQYF.

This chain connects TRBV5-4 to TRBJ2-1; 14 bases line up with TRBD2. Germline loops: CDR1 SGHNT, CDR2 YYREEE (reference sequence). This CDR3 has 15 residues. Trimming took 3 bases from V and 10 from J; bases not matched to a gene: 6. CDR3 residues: CASSWGGTSGREQFF. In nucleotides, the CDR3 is TGTGCCAGCAGCTGGGGAGGGACTAGCGGGAGAGAGCAGTTCTTC.

The CDR3 loop is CASSETGEKGFGEKLFF. The CDR3 DNA is TGTGCCAGCAGTGAAACTGGGGAGAAGGGTTTTGGCGAAAAACTGTTTTTT. This chain links TRBV6-1 with TRBJ1-4; D not certain. The CDR3 is 17 amino acids. The germline V and J ends were trimmed by 2 bases and 8 bases, with 21 bases remaining between them. Germline CDR1 and CDR2: MNHNS and SASEGT.

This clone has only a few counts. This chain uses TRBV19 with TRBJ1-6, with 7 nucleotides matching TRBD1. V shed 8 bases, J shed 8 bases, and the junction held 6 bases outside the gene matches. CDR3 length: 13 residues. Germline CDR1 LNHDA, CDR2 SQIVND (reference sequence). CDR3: CASRQGRDSPLHF. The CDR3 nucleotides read TGTGCCAGTCGACAGGGAAGGGATTCACCCCTCCACTTT.